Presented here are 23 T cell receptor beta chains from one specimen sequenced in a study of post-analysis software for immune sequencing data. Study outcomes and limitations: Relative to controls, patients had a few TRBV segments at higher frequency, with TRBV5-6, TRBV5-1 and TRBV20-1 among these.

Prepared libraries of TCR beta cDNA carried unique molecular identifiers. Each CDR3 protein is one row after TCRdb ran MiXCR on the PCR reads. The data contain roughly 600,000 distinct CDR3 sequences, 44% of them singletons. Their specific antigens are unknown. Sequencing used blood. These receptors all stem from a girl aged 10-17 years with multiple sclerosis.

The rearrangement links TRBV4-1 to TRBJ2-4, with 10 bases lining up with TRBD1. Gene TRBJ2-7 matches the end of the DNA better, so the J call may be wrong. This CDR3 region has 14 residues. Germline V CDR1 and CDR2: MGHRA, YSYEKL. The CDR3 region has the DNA TGCGCCAGCAGCCAAGTCGGGACAGGGGACGAGCAGTACTTC. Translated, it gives CASSQVGTGDEQYF.

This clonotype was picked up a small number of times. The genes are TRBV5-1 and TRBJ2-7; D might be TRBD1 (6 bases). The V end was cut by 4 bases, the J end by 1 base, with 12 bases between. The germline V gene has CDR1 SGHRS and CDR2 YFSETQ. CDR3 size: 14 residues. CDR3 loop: CASSPYRDSYEQYF. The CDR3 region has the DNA TGCGCCAGCAGCCCGTACAGGGATTCCTACGAGCAGTACTTC.

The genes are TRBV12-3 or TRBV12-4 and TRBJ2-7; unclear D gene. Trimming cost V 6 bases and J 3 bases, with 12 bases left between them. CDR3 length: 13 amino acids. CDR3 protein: CASRMGGYYEQYF. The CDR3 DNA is TGTGCCAGCAGGATGGGCGGCTACTACGAGCAGTACTTC.

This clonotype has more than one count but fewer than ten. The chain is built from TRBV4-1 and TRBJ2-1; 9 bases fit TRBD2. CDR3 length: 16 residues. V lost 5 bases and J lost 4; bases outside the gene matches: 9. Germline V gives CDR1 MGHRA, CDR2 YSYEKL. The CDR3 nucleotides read TGCGCCAGCAGCTCCGGTCTAGCGGGGATATACAATGAGCAGTTCTTC. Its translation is CASSSGLAGIYNEQFF.

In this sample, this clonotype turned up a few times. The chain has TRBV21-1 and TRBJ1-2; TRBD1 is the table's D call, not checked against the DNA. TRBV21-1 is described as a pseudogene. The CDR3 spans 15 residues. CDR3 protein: CASSKDVPGTYGYTF. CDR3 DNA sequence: TGTGCCAGCAGCAAAGATGTCCCAGGAACCTATGGCTACACCTTC.

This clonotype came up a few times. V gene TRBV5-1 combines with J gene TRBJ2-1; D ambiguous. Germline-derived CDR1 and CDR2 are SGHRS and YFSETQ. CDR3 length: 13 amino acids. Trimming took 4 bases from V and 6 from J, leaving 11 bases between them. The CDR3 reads CASSRGRSNEQFF. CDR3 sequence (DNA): TGCGCCAGCAGCAGAGGACGAAGCAATGAGCAGTTCTTC.

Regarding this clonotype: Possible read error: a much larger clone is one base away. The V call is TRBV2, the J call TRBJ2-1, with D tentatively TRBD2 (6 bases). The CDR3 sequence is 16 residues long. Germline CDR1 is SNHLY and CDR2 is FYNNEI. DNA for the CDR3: TGTGCCAGCAGTGACATAGGGCTAGCGTCCTACACTGAGCAGTTCTTC. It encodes CASSDIGLASYTEQFF.

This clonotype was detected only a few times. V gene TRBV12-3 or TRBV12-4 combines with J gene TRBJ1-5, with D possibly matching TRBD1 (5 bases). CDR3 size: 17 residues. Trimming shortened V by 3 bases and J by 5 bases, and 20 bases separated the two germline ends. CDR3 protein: CASSLGQGIGTHQPQHF. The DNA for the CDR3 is TGTGCCAGCAGTTTGGGGCAAGGAATAGGGACTCATCAGCCCCAGCATTTT.

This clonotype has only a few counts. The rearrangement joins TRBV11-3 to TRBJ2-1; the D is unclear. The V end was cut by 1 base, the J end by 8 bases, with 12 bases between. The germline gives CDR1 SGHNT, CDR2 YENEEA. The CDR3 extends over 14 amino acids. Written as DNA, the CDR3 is TGTGCCAGCAGCTTAGGCCGCCGTGGGGATGAGCAGTTCTTC. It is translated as CASSLGRRGDEQFF. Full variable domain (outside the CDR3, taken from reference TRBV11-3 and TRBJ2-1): EAGVVQSPRYKIIEKKQPVAFWCNPISGHNTLYWYLQNLGQGPELLIRYENEEAVDDSQLPKDRFSAERLKGVDSTLKIQPAELGDSAVYLCASSLGRRGDEQFFGPGTRLTVL.

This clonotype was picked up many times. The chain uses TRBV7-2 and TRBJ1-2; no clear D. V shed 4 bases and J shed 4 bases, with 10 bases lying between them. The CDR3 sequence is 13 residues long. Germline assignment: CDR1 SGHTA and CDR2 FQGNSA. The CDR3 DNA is TGTGCCAGCAGCTCCACCGGGTCCTATGGCTACACCTTC. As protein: CASSSTGSYGYTF.

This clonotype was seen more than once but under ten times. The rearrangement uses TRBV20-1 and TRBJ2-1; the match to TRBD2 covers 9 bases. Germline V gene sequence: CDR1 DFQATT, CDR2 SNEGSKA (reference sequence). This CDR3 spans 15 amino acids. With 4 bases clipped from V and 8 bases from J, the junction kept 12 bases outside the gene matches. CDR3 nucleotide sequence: TGCAGTGCTAAGCGGCGGGGGGGTTTCAGCGATGAGCAGTTCTTC. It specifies CSAKRRGGFSDEQFF.

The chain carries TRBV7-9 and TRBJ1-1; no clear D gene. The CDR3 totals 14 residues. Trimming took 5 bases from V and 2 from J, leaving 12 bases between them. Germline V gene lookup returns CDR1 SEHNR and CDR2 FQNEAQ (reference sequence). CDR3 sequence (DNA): TGTGCCAGCAGCCCCAACGAGATCAACACTGAAGCTTTCTTT. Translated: CASSPNEINTEAFF. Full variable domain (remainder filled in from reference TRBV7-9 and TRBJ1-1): DTGVSQNPRHKITKRGQNVTFRCDPISEHNRLYWYRQTLGQGPEFLTYFQNEAQLEKSRLLSDRFSAERPKGSFSTLEIQRTEQGDSAMYLCASSPNEINTEAFFGQGTRLTVV.

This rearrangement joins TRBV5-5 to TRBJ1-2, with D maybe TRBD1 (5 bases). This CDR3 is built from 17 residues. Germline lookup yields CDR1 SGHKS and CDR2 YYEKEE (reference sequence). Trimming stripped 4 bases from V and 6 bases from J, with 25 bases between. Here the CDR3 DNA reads TGTGCCAGCAGCGCAAAGACGAGAGGGGATCTCGTAGATGGCTACACCTTC. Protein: CASSAKTRGDLVDGYTF.

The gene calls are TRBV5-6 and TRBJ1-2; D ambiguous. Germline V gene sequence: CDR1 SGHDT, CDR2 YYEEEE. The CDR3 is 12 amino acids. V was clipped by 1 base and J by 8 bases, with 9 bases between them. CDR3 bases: TGTGCCAGCAGCTTGTCCGTGGGAGGCTACACCTTC. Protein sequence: CASSLSVGGYTF. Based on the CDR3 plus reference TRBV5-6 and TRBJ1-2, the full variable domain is DAGVTQSPTHLIKTRGQQVTLRCSPKSGHDTVSWYQQALGQGPQFIFQYYEEEERQRGNFPDRFSGHQFPNYSSELNVNALLLGDSALYLCASSLSVGGYTFGSGTRLTVV.

This chain's CDR3 is CASSLSRRETYNEQFF. CDR3 DNA sequence: TGCGCCAGCAGCTTGAGTAGGAGGGAGACTTACAATGAGCAGTTCTTC. The V call is TRBV5-1, the J call TRBJ2-1, with TRBD2 as a possible D gene (6 bases). The CDR3 consists of 16 residues. Germline values: CDR1 SGHRS, CDR2 YFSETQ. The germline V and J ends were trimmed by 1 base and 4 bases, with 15 bases remaining between them.

DNA of the CDR3: TGCAGCGTCTCGCAGGGGGACAATCAGCCCCAGCATTTT. This sequence encodes CSVSQGDNQPQHF. This sequence joins TRBV29-1 and TRBJ1-5; 7 bases map to TRBD1. The CDR3 is 13 residues long. CDR1 is SQVTM, CDR2 ANQGSEA, per germline. J lost 3 bases, V lost 6 bases, and 5 bases had no gene match.

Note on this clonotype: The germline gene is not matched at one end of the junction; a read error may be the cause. In DNA, the CDR3 is TGTGCCAGCAGCTTAGAGGTTCCACCCCCCCACTTT. It is translated as CASSLEVPPPHF. The chain uses TRBV11-2 and TRBJ1-6; D is unresolved. Germline V CDR1 and CDR2: SGHAT, FQNNGV. CDR3 length: 12 residues.

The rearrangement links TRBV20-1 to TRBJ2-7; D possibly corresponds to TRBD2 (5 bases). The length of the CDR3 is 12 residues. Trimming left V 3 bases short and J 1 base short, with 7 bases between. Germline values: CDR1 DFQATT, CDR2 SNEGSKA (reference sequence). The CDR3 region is CSASRTSYEQYV. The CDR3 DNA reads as TGCAGTGCTAGTAGGACTTCCTACGAGCAGTACGTC.

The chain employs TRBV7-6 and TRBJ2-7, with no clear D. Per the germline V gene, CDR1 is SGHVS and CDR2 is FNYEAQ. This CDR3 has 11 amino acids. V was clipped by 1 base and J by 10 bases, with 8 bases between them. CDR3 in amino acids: CASSLGLVQYF. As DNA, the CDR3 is TGTGCCAGCAGCTTAGGTCTAGTCCAGTACTTC.

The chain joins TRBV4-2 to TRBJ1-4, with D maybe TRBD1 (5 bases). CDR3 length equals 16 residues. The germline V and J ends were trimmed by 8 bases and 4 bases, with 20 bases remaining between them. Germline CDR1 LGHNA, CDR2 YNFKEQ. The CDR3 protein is CASGPEGWQGNEKLFF. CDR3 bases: TGTGCCAGCGGCCCGGAGGGGTGGCAGGGTAATGAAAAACTGTTTTTT.

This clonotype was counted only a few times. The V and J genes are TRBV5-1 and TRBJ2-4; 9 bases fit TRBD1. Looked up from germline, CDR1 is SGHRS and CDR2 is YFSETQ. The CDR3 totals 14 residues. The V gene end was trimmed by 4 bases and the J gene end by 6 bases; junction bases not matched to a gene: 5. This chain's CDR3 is CASSARQGGNIQYF. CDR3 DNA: TGCGCCAGCAGCGCCCGACAGGGGGGAAACATTCAGTACTTC.

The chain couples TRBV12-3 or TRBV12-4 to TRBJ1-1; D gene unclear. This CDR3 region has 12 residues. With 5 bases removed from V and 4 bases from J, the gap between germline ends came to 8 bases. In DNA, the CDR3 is TGTGCCAGCAGTCCCTACCCCACTGAAGCTTTCTTT. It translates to CASSPYPTEAFF.

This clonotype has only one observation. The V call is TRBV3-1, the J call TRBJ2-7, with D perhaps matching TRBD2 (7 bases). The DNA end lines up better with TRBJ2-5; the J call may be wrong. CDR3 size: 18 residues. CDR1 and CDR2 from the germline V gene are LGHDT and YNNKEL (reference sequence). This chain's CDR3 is CASSQVLEGGVGQETQYF. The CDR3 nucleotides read TGTGCCAGCAGCCAAGTCCTCGAAGGGGGGGTGGGGCAAGAGACCCAGTACTTC.